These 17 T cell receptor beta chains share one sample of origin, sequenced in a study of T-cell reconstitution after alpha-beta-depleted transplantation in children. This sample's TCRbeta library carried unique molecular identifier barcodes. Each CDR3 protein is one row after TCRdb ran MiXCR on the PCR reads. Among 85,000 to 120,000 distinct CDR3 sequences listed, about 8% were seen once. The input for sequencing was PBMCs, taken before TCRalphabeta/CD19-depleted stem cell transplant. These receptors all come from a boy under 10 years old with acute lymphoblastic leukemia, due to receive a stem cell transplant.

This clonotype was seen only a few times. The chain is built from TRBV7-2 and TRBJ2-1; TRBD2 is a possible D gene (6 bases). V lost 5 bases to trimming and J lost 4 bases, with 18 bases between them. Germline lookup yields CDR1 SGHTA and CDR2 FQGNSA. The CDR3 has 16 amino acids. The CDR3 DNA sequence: TGTGCCAGCAGCCCCGGGGCGGGGCGCCTATACAATGAGCAGTTCTTC. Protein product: CASSPGAGRLYNEQFF.

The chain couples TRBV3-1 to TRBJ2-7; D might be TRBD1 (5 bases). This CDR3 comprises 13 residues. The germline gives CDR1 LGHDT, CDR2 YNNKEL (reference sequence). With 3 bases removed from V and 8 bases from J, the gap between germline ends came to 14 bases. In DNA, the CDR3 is TGTGCCAGCAGCCAGATGGAAAAGGGGAAGCAGTACTTC. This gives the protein CASSQMEKGKQYF.

CDR3 DNA: TGCAGTGCTAGATCCGGGGGAGATAATTCACCCCTCCACTTT. Translation: CSARSGGDNSPLHF. J is TRBJ1-6 and V is TRBV20-1, with TRBD1 as a possible D gene (5 bases). The CDR3 loop spans 14 amino acids. Trimming stripped 2 bases from V and 5 bases from J, with 10 bases between. The germline CDR1 and CDR2 sequences are DFQATT and SNEGSKA (reference sequence).

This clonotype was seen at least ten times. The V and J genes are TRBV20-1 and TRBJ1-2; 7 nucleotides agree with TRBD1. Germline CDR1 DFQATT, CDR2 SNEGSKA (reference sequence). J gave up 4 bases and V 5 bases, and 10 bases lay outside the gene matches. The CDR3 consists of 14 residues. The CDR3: CSARTGVSGYGYTF. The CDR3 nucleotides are TGCAGTGCTCGAACAGGGGTCTCTGGCTATGGCTACACCTTC.

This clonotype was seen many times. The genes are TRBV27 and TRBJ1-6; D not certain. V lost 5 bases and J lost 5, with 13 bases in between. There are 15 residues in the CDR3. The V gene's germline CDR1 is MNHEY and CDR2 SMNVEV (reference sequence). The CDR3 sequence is CASSAYYGHNSPLHF. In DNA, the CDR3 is TGTGCCAGCAGTGCCTACTACGGCCATAATTCACCCCTCCACTTT.

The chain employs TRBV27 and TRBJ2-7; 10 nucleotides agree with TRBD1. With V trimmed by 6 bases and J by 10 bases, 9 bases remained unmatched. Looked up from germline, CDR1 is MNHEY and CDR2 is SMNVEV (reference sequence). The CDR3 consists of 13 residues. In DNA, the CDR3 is TGTGCCAGCAGCCCTTCGACAGGGGGCGGTCAGTACTTC. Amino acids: CASSPSTGGGQYF.

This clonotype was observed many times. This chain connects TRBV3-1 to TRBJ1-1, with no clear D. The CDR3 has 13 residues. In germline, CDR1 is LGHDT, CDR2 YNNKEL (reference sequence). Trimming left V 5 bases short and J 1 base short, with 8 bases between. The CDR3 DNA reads TGTGCCAGCAGCTCGGCAAGGAACACTGAAGCTTTCTTT. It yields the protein CASSSARNTEAFF.

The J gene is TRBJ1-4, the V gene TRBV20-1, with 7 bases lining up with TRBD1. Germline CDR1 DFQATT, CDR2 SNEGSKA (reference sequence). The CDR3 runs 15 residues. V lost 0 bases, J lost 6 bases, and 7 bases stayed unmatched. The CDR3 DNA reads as TGCAGTGCTAGAGATTTCACAGGGGCGGATGAAAAACTGTTTTTT. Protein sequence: CSARDFTGADEKLFF.

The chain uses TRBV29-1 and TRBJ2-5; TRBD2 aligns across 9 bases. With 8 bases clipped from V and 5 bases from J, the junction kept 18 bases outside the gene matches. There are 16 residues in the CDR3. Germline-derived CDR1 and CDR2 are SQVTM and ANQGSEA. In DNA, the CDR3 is TGCAGCTCTCGTGGGGAGCGGGGGGCACGTTCGGAGACCCAGTACTTC. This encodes CSSRGERGARSETQYF.

Here the CDR3 DNA reads TGTGCCAGCAGCTTCGGGGGGCCTAGCACAGATACGCAGTATTTT. It translates to CASSFGGPSTDTQYF. V usage is TRBV5-4 and J usage is TRBJ2-3, with D possibly TRBD2 on 7 matching bases. CDR1 SGHNT and CDR2 YYREEE come from the germline V gene (reference sequence). Trimming shortened V by 2 bases and J by 0 bases, and 10 bases separated the two germline ends. The CDR3 loop spans 15 amino acids.

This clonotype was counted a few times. CDR3 residues: CASSQDRTVSPLHF. The CDR3 DNA reads TGCGCCAGCAGCCAAGATAGGACGGTCTCACCCCTCCACTTT. The V and J genes are TRBV4-1 and TRBJ1-6; D unresolved. This CDR3 is built from 14 residues. CDR1 and CDR2 (germline): MGHRA, YSYEKL. Trimming removed 0 bases from V and 10 bases from J, with 10 bases in between.

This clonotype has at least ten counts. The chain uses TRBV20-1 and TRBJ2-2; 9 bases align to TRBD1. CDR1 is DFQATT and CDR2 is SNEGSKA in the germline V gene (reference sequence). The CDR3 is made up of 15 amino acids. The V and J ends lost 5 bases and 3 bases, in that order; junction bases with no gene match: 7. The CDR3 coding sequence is TGCAGTGCTCCCCAAGGGGACAGGGACACCGGGGAGCTGTTTTTT. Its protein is CSAPQGDRDTGELFF.

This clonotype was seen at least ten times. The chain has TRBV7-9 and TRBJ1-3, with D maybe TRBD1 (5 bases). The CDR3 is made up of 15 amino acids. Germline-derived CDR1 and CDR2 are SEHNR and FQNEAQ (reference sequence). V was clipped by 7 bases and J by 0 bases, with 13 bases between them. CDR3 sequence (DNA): TGTGCCAGCACCCCGGGGGGGGACTCTGGAAACACCATATATTTT. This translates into CASTPGGDSGNTIYF.

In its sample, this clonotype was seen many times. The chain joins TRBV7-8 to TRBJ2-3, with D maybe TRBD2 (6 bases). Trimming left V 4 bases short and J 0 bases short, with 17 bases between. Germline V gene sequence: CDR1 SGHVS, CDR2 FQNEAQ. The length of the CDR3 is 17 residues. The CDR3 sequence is CASSSPGAGSSTDTQYF. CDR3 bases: TGTGCCAGCAGCTCGCCGGGAGCCGGGTCTAGCACAGATACGCAGTATTTT.

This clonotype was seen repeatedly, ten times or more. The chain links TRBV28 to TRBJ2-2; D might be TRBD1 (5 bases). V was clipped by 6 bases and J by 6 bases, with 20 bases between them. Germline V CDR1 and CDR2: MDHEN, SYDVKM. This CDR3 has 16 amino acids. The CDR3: CASSPRGRGRSGELFF. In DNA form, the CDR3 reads TGTGCCAGCAGCCCCCGAGGAAGGGGCCGGTCCGGGGAGCTGTTTTTT.

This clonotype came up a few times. This CDR3 reads CASSWVRRGEQYF. The CDR3 nucleotides are TGTGCCAGCAGTTGGGTGAGACGAGGCGAGCAGTACTTC. The chain couples TRBV12-3 or TRBV12-4 to TRBJ2-7; no clear D gene. This CDR3 region has 13 residues. The V end was cut by 4 bases, the J end by 6 bases, with 13 bases between.

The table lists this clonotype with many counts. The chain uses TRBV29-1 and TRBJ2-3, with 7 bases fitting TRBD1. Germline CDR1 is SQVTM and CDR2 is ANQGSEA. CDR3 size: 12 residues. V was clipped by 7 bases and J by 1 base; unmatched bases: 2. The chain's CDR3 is CSATGGTDTQYF. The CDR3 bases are TGCAGCGCCACAGGGGGCACAGATACGCAGTATTTT.